This note documents a single T cell receptor (beta chain) sequence. This sample is part of a study of blood T cell repertoires in COVID-19. The data were produced by immunoSEQ multiplex PCR, yet TCRdb's version contains in-frame clones alone and is incomplete. The sample consists of roughly 64,000 clones, 72% of them appearing once. The V end lost 4 bases, the J end lost 5 bases, and 17 bases lay between the germline ends. Per the germline V gene, CDR1 is MNHEY and CDR2 is SVGAGI. The CDR3 consists of 15 residues. The material sequenced was PBMCs or T cells enriched from blood (not recorded which). The TCR comes from a woman aged 55-70 years who had been exposed to COVID-19. The chain couples TRBV6-5 to TRBJ2-5, with D possibly matching TRBD2 (5 bases). The CDR3 DNA reads TGTGCCAGCAGTTCTATGACGGGAAGGTCGGAGACCCAGTACTTC. It specifies CASSSMTGRSETQYF.